These 23 T cell receptor beta chains originate from one sample sequenced in a study of T-cell memory formation after mild COVID-19. TCRdb itself ran the 5' RACE reads through MiXCR, one entry per CDR3 protein. The sample consists of roughly 510,000 distinct CDR3 sequences, 17% of them appearing once. Sequencing used PBMCs or a T cell subset sorted from them (not recorded which). The receptors stem from an adult woman who had mild COVID-19 (a few samples of this study predate the infection). Cell type and time point are not known.

This clonotype was seen repeatedly, ten times or more. The chain has TRBV4-1 and TRBJ2-1, with TRBD2 matching 16 bases. The germline gives CDR1 MGHRA, CDR2 YSYEKL. The CDR3 is 19 residues long. V was pared by 3 bases and J by 4 bases, with 9 bases of the junction left unmatched. CDR3: CASSHPGLAGGPDYNEQFF. CDR3 in DNA: TGCGCCAGCAGCCACCCGGGACTAGCGGGGGGGCCGGATTACAATGAGCAGTTCTTC.

V usage is TRBV24-1 and J usage is TRBJ1-2; 7 bases agree with TRBD1. CDR3 length: 15 residues. Per germline, CDR1 KGHDR and CDR2 SFDVKD. The J segment lost 5 bases and the V segment lost 4 bases, leaving 9 bases of the junction unmatched. The CDR3 bases are TGTGCCACCAGTGACAGTGCCGGGACAGAGTATGGCTACACCTTC. This encodes CATSDSAGTEYGYTF.

The chain couples TRBV9 to TRBJ2-1, with a tentative D call TRBD1 (5 bases). Germline loops: CDR1 SGDLS, CDR2 YYNGEE. This CDR3 is 15 amino acids long. Trimming stripped 0 bases from V and 8 bases from J, with 15 bases between. The CDR3 coding sequence is TGTGCCAGCAGCGTAGTCGACAGCTCCCTCGATGAGCAGTTCTTC. The encoded protein is CASSVVDSSLDEQFF.

This rearrangement joins TRBV5-1 to TRBJ1-2; 10 bases line up with TRBD1. The CDR3 runs to 15 residues. Germline CDR1 reads SGHRS; CDR2 reads YFSETQ. The ends lost 3 bases at V and 8 bases at J; junction bases unmatched: 10. As DNA, the CDR3 is TGCGCCAGCAGCTGGGACAGACAGGGGGCATACGGCTACACCTTC. This sequence encodes CASSWDRQGAYGYTF.

The chain carries TRBV10-3 and TRBJ1-2; weak D call: TRBD1 (5 bases). Germline V gene data show CDR1 as ENHRY and CDR2 as SYGVKD. V was cut by 5 bases and J by 4 bases, with 14 bases left in between. This CDR3 spans 14 amino acids. The CDR3 spells CAISNGAESYGYTF. The CDR3 DNA follows: TGTGCCATCAGTAACGGGGCTGAGAGCTATGGCTACACCTTC.

This clonotype was picked up many times. The CDR3 reads CASSLAGGPKEQYF. The CDR3 DNA reads as TGTGCCAGCAGTTTAGCGGGGGGACCCAAGGAGCAGTACTTC. The genes are TRBV12-3 or TRBV12-4 and TRBJ2-7; possible D gene TRBD2, 6 bases. V was trimmed by 0 bases and J by 7 bases, leaving 13 bases between them. The CDR3 sequence is 14 residues long.

This clonotype was observed many times. The chain joins TRBV28 to TRBJ2-1; 7 nucleotides align to TRBD2. The V gene's germline CDR1 is MDHEN and CDR2 SYDVKM. The CDR3 is made up of 16 amino acids. V was pared by 6 bases and J by 1 base, with 9 bases of the junction left unmatched. CDR3 nucleotide sequence: TGTGCCAGCAGCTCATGGGCTAGCGGATCCTACAATGAGCAGTTCTTC. It specifies CASSSWASGSYNEQFF.

This rearrangement joins TRBV12-3 or TRBV12-4 to TRBJ2-2; 8 bases match TRBD1. The CDR3 length is 15 residues. After removal of 3 bases from V and 1 base from J, the junction contained 1 base not matched to a gene. As DNA, the CDR3 is TGTGCCAGCAGTTTGGGACAGGAGAACACCGGGGAGCTGTTTTTT. Amino acid sequence: CASSLGQENTGELFF.

This chain uses TRBV19 with TRBJ2-7; D gene unclear. This CDR3 contains 14 residues. The germline CDR1 and CDR2 sequences are LNHDA and SQIVND (reference sequence). V was trimmed by 3 bases and J by 0 bases, leaving 9 bases between them. The CDR3 here is CASSMGISSYEQYF. The CDR3 region has the DNA TGTGCCAGTAGTATGGGAATAAGCTCCTACGAGCAGTACTTC. Using reference TRBV19 and TRBJ2-7 for the parts outside the CDR3, the full variable domain is DGGITQSPKYLFRKEGQNVTLSCEQNLNHDAMYWYRQDPGQGLRLIYYSQIVNDFQKGDIAEGYSVSREKKESFPLTVTSAQKNPTAFYLCASSMGISSYEQYFGPGTRLTVT.

This rearrangement joins TRBV20-1 to TRBJ1-1, with D unresolved. The V gene lost 5 bases and the J gene lost 1 base, with 5 bases spanning the gap. This CDR3 region has 11 residues. The germline gives CDR1 DFQATT, CDR2 SNEGSKA (reference sequence). The CDR3 reads CSAFANTEAFF. For the CDR3, the DNA is TGCAGTGCTTTTGCGAACACTGAAGCTTTCTTT.

The rearrangement uses TRBV25-1 and TRBJ2-7; D is unclear. Trimming removed 7 bases at V and 1 base at J, with 11 bases between. Germline CDR1 is MGHDK and CDR2 is SYGVNS. The CDR3 length is 13 residues. CDR3 sequence reads: CASTGQASYEQYF. CDR3 DNA sequence: TGTGCCAGCACCGGGCAGGCTTCCTACGAGCAGTACTTC.

This rearrangement joins TRBV5-1 to TRBJ1-1, with 9 bases that match TRBD1. Trimming took 4 bases from V and 4 from J; bases not matched to a gene: 2. This CDR3 contains 13 residues. CDR1 and CDR2 (germline): SGHRS, YFSETQ. This CDR3 is CASSGTGFTEAFF. CDR3 in DNA: TGCGCCAGCAGCGGGACAGGGTTCACTGAAGCTTTCTTT.

J is TRBJ2-5 and V is TRBV11-2; tentatively, D is TRBD1 or TRBD2 (6 bases each). The V and J ends lost 4 bases and 4 bases respectively, with 19 bases between them. CDR1 is SGHAT, CDR2 FQNNGV, per germline. The CDR3 extends over 16 amino acids. The CDR3 reads CASSSASWGARETQYF. The CDR3 DNA is TGTGCCAGCAGCTCAGCCTCGTGGGGGGCAAGAGAGACCCAGTACTTC.

Only a few counts were recorded for this clonotype. CDR3 loop: CASSVGSGTQGEQYF. The CDR3 region has the DNA TGTGCCAGCAGCGTAGGTAGCGGGACCCAGGGCGAGCAGTACTTC. This chain connects TRBV9 to TRBJ2-7; TRBD2 matches 8 bases. This CDR3 has 15 residues. Trimming removed 0 bases from V and 6 bases from J; junction bases left unmatched: 8. The germline gives CDR1 SGDLS, CDR2 YYNGEE.

This clonotype was recorded only once. The genes are TRBV4-1 and TRBJ1-2; D gene uncertain. The CDR3 has 13 residues. From germline, CDR1 is MGHRA and CDR2 YSYEKL. Deletions cut 1 base from V and 5 bases from J, with 8 bases between. The CDR3 DNA reads as TGCGCCAGCAGCCAAGCCTCAGGATATGGCTACACCTTC. Residues: CASSQASGYGYTF.

This clonotype was observed a few times. J is TRBJ2-3 and V is TRBV3-1, with 9 bases identical to TRBD2. V was clipped by 2 bases and J by 6 bases; unmatched bases: 3. The CDR3 extends over 14 amino acids. The germline gives CDR1 LGHDT, CDR2 YNNKEL (reference sequence). The CDR3 loop reads CASSQLAGEDTQYF. CDR3 sequence (DNA): TGTGCCAGCAGCCAATTAGCGGGAGAGGATACGCAGTATTTT.

The rearrangement joins TRBV6-2 or TRBV6-3 to TRBJ2-1; D perhaps matches TRBD2 (5 bases). The CDR3 length is 14 residues. Trimming stripped 5 bases from V and 4 bases from J, with 12 bases between. Looked up from germline, CDR1 is MNHEY and CDR2 is SVGEGT. The CDR3 protein is CASSTGREYNEQFF. The DNA of the CDR3 is TGTGCCAGCAGTACCGGACGGGAATACAATGAGCAGTTCTTC.

This clonotype was counted only a few times. This chain uses TRBV7-3 with TRBJ2-1; 16 positions match TRBD2. V was clipped by 4 bases and J by 10 bases; unmatched bases: 4. The CDR3 is made up of 15 amino acids. Per germline, CDR1 SGHTA and CDR2 FQGTGA. The CDR3 sequence: CASSSGLAGGYEQFF. The DNA of the CDR3 is TGTGCCAGCAGCTCGGGACTAGCGGGGGGGTACGAGCAGTTCTTC.

This clonotype was observed a few times. The rearrangement links TRBV29-1 to TRBJ1-2; weak D call: TRBD1 (5 bases). The CDR3 loop spans 14 amino acids. Trimming removed 4 bases from V and 0 bases from J, with 12 bases in between. Germline CDR1 SQVTM, CDR2 ANQGSEA. This chain's CDR3 is CSVGRGPTNYGYTF. Written as DNA, the CDR3 is TGCAGCGTTGGAAGGGGACCAACTAACTATGGCTACACCTTC. The full variable domain, rest sourced from reference TRBV29-1 and TRBJ1-2, is SAVISQKPSRDICQRGTSLTIQCQVDSQVTMMFWYRQQPGQSLTLIATANQGSEATYESGFVIDKFPISRPNLTFSTLTVSNMSPEDSSIYLCSVGRGPTNYGYTFGSGTRLTVV.

This clonotype was picked up a small number of times. The J gene is TRBJ1-1, the V gene TRBV7-9; D is uncertain. V was clipped by 1 base and J by 0 bases, with 15 bases between them. This CDR3 contains 17 residues. From germline, CDR1 is SEHNR and CDR2 FQNEAQ (reference sequence). CDR3 region: CASSLVGGGRMNTEAFF. In DNA form, the CDR3 reads TGTGCCAGCAGCTTAGTGGGTGGAGGAAGAATGAACACTGAAGCTTTCTTT.

The chain couples TRBV9 to TRBJ2-3; 12 bases fit TRBD2. CDR3 length: 18 residues. Germline V gene sequence: CDR1 SGDLS, CDR2 YYNGEE. The ends lost 2 bases at V and 4 bases at J; junction bases unmatched: 11. This CDR3 is CASSVARLAGESPDTQYF. The CDR3, as DNA: TGTGCCAGCAGCGTCGCCAGACTAGCGGGAGAGTCCCCAGATACGCAGTATTTT.

In this sample, this clonotype turned up many times. The chain links TRBV12-3 or TRBV12-4 to TRBJ2-3; 10 bases match TRBD2. V was clipped by 3 bases and J by 3 bases; unmatched bases: 3. This CDR3 has 15 amino acids. The CDR3, as DNA: TGTGCCAGCAGTTTGGGGACTAGCGCAACAGATACGCAGTATTTT. This gives the protein CASSLGTSATDTQYF.

This sequence joins TRBV12-3 or TRBV12-4 and TRBJ1-6; D gene ambiguous. V was pared by 0 bases and J by 7 bases, with 10 bases between. This CDR3 is built from 15 residues. CDR3 region: CASSLAGIANSPLHF. The CDR3 region has the DNA TGTGCCAGCAGTTTAGCAGGGATCGCGAATTCACCCCTCCACTTT.